These T cell receptor beta chains were read from a single sample in a study of monozygotic twins with inflammatory bowel disease. TCRdb re-called the 5' RACE reads and shows each CDR3 protein once, DNA omitted. Recorded for this sample: 400,000 to 500,000 distinct CDR3 sequences. The sequencing sample was made of blood. Every receptor here comes from a human donor with ulcerative colitis or Crohn's disease, or a healthy co-twin of an affected twin (not recorded which). Both conserved end residues are part of each CDR3.

j_call	v_call	cdr3_aa
TRBJ1-1	TRBV5-1	CASSLGQGHTEAFF
TRBJ2-7	TRBV28	CACTDWGEQYF
TRBJ2-2	TRBV4-3	CASSQGRANTGELFF
TRBJ1-1	TRBV6-6	CASLYGTLNTEAFF
TRBJ2-1	TRBV6-2/TRBV6-3	CASSYYLQGQKNNEQFF
TRBJ2-7	TRBV29-1	CSVGGMGYEQYF
TRBJ1-6	TRBV7-3	CASSLMNRGDSPLHF
TRBJ2-1	TRBV6-4	CASSSEQGYNEQFF
TRBJ2-1	TRBV30	CAWSVPGGPNEQFF
TRBJ2-7	TRBV20-1	CSARTSSGSILYF
TRBJ2-3	TRBV5-1	CASSWTTGIADTQYF
TRBJ1-1	TRBV20-1	CSARHAFQTEAFF
TRBJ1-6	TRBV21-1	CASTIYLGHVNSPLHF
TRBJ2-1	TRBV4-2	CASSQAWGRNEQFF
TRBJ2-2	TRBV27	CASSYGGTVTGELFF
TRBJ2-3	TRBV24-1	CATSGLGTGTDLSTDTQYF
TRBJ2-7	TRBV4-1	CASSQRDRGSYEQYF
TRBJ1-5	TRBV5-1	CASSLGPGDSNQPQHF
TRBJ2-5	TRBV21-1	CASSKERTSEFETQYF
TRBJ2-2	TRBV5-1	CASSPPGQGSTGELFF
TRBJ2-6	TRBV18	CASSWGEAGANVLTF
TRBJ2-1	TRBV5-1	CASSDLTNGAGSERFF
TRBJ2-3	TRBV12-3/TRBV12-4	CTSRLGGLGPDTQYF
TRBJ2-7	TRBV27	CASSFLWTSGGEYEQYF
TRBJ2-3	TRBV7-9	CASSLYRGGDTQYF
TRBJ1-5	TRBV10-3	CAISGTGTGTQHF
TRBJ2-5	TRBV24-1	CATAGGGRYQETQYF
TRBJ1-6	TRBV12-3/TRBV12-4	CASSAPGSPLHF
TRBJ2-5	TRBV18	CASSPYAGAETQYF